The 30 T cell receptor beta chains below come from one sample, sequenced in a study of blood T cells in healthy people across ages. Primers used in a second PCR of about 7 to 12 cycles were a sample-barcoded 5' primer and a J-beta primer mix. Each CDR3 protein is one row after TCRdb ran MiXCR on the 5' RACE reads. The sample lists hundreds of thousands of distinct CDR3 sequences; roughly 50% were seen once. The material sequenced was blood. Source of these receptors: a man aged 35 to 55 in good health.

This chain connects TRBV7-9 to TRBJ2-5; 12 bases agree with TRBD1. The last part of the DNA fits TRBJ2-7 better; the J call may be wrong. CDR3 length equals 15 residues. Germline CDR1 and CDR2: SEHNR and FQNEAQ (reference sequence). Here the CDR3 reads CASFPLGTGGPEQYF. The DNA of the CDR3 is TGTGCCAGCTTCCCTCTCGGGACAGGGGGCCCCGAGCAGTACTTC.

This clonotype was counted only a few times. The chain links TRBV12-3 or TRBV12-4 to TRBJ2-6, with 7 bases that match TRBD1. After removal of 6 bases from V and 9 bases from J, the junction contained 8 bases not matched to a gene. CDR3 length: 14 residues. Here the CDR3 reads CASRPTGAYNVLTF. The CDR3 region has the DNA TGTGCCAGCAGGCCTACAGGGGCCTACAACGTCCTGACTTTC.

DNA of the CDR3: TGTGCCAGCAGCCTAGACGGGGGAAACTACGAGCAGTACTTC. It is translated as CASSLDGGNYEQYF. The rearrangement links TRBV7-2 to TRBJ2-7; maybe TRBD2 (6 bases). The V gene lost 5 bases and the J gene lost 3 bases, with 14 bases spanning the gap. The CDR3 runs 14 residues. From germline, CDR1 is SGHTA and CDR2 FQGNSA.

V gene TRBV11-3 combines with J gene TRBJ1-2, with D hard to call. The CDR3 extends over 14 amino acids. In germline, CDR1 is SGHNT, CDR2 YENEEA. V was pared by 0 bases and J by 2 bases, with 7 bases between. In DNA, the CDR3 is TGTGCCAGCAGCTTAGATCCCAAAAACTATGGCTACACCTTC. Protein: CASSLDPKNYGYTF.

The chain joins TRBV2 to TRBJ2-7; 8 bases fit TRBD2. Germline V lookup: CDR1 SNHLY, CDR2 FYNNEI. V was clipped by 11 bases and J by 7 bases; unmatched bases: 19. CDR3 size: 15 residues. CDR3 sequence reads: CAHKAGTSTYNEQYF. DNA of the CDR3: TGTGCCCATAAAGCCGGGACTAGTACCTACAATGAGCAGTACTTC.

As for this clonotype: This may come from a read error, since a much larger clone is one base off. This rearrangement joins TRBV12-3 or TRBV12-4 to TRBJ1-4; D is undetermined. The ends were cut back, 7 bases at V and 8 bases at J, with 20 bases in the middle. The CDR3 is 15 residues long. The CDR3 DNA is TGTGCCAGCACCTCTCGGGTTTTTAAGAGGGAAAAACTGTTTTTT. It yields the protein CASTSRVFKREKLFF.

A few counts support this clonotype. The CDR3 nucleotides read TGTGCCAGCAGCGAACGACTAATAGGGACCCAGTACTTC. It encodes CASSERLIGTQYF. V is TRBV3-1 and J is TRBJ2-4; weak D call: TRBD2 (5 bases). The tail of the sequence fits TRBJ2-5 better, so the J call may be wrong. There are 13 residues in the CDR3. CDR1 and CDR2 (germline): LGHDT, YNNKEL (reference sequence).

The chain carries TRBV7-9 and TRBJ1-5, with D possibly matching TRBD1 (5 bases). V lost 5 bases, J lost 4 bases, and 15 bases lay in between. Germline-derived CDR1 and CDR2 are SEHNR and FQNEAQ (reference sequence). CDR3 length: 15 residues. CDR3 sequence: CASSPGAGNNQPQHF. The DNA of the CDR3 is TGTGCCAGCAGCCCCGGGGCAGGAAATAATCAGCCCCAGCATTTT.

The genes are TRBV5-5 and TRBJ1-2, with TRBD1 as a possible D gene (6 bases). The CDR3 length is 16 residues. With 7 bases removed from V and 4 bases from J, the gap between germline ends came to 23 bases. The germline gives CDR1 SGHKS, CDR2 YYEKEE (reference sequence). In DNA form, the CDR3 reads TGTGCCAGCGGACTTGATGCCGGGACACCCGTCTATGGCTACACCTTC. Translation gives CASGLDAGTPVYGYTF.

The chain links TRBV5-1 to TRBJ2-5, with a weak D call TRBD1 (6 bases). Germline loops: CDR1 SGHRS, CDR2 YFSETQ. The CDR3 contains 15 residues. V was trimmed by 5 bases and J by 5 bases, leaving 19 bases between them. The CDR3 loop reads CASRWAGETVETQYF. DNA for the CDR3: TGCGCCAGCAGGTGGGCAGGGGAGACTGTGGAGACCCAGTACTTC.

The CDR3 reads CATSDLGTSGELLAKNIQYF. CDR3 DNA: TGTGCCACCAGTGATTTGGGGACTAGCGGGGAACTCCTAGCCAAAAACATTCAGTACTTC. The rearrangement uses TRBV24-1 and TRBJ2-4, with 13 bases matching TRBD2. Germline values: CDR1 KGHDR, CDR2 SFDVKD. Losses at the gene ends were 0 bases for V and 0 bases for J; bases not matched to a gene: 7. This CDR3 is 20 amino acids long.

This clonotype was recorded at least ten times. J is TRBJ2-5 and V is TRBV12-3 or TRBV12-4, with D perhaps assigned TRBD1 or TRBD2 (5 bases each). CDR3 length: 14 amino acids. The germline V and J ends were trimmed by 4 bases and 5 bases, with 14 bases remaining between them. Written as DNA, the CDR3 is TGTGCCAGCAGTTCTTTCGGGGCTTGGGAGACCCAGTACTTC. Translating it yields CASSSFGAWETQYF.

This chain links TRBV4-3 with TRBJ1-2, with no clear D. V shed 1 base and J shed 4 bases, with 10 bases lying between them. CDR3 length equals 14 residues. Germline V CDR1 and CDR2: LGHNA, YSLEER. This CDR3 reads CASSQGRRSYGYTF. CDR3 DNA sequence: TGCGCCAGCAGCCAAGGACGGAGAAGCTATGGCTACACCTTC.

The CDR3 region is CASSPIGGDYGYTF. The DNA of the CDR3 is TGTGCCAGCAGCCCGATTGGGGGGGACTATGGCTACACCTTC. The gene calls are TRBV6-6 and TRBJ1-2; maybe TRBD1 (5 bases). Per the germline V gene, CDR1 is MNHNY and CDR2 is SVGAGI (reference sequence). The V end lost 6 bases, the J end lost 3 bases, and 14 bases lay between the germline ends. The CDR3 consists of 14 residues.

This clonotype showed up just a few times. The rearrangement links TRBV7-3 to TRBJ2-7; 10 bases agree with TRBD2. Unmatched junction bases numbered 6, after V lost 5 bases and J lost 2 bases. The CDR3 runs 15 residues. Germline CDR1 and CDR2: SGHTA and FQGTGA. The CDR3 region is CASSITSGAPYEQYF. CDR3 DNA sequence: TGTGCCAGCAGCATTACTAGCGGGGCTCCCTACGAGCAGTACTTC.

The rearrangement uses TRBV4-2 and TRBJ1-2; 8 bases match TRBD1. This CDR3 spans 15 amino acids. V was clipped by 1 base and J by 5 bases; unmatched bases: 6. Germline CDR1 and CDR2: LGHNA and YNFKEQ. In DNA, the CDR3 is TGTGCCAGCAGCCAAGGAACCGGGACAGGTTATGGCTACACCTTC. This codes for CASSQGTGTGYGYTF.

This clonotype has just one count. DNA for the CDR3: TGTGCCAGCAGCCCTCAAACTACGCCGGAGACCCAGTACTTC. Its protein product is CASSPQTTPETQYF. The chain has TRBV7-7 and TRBJ2-5; the D is unclear. Germline-derived CDR1 and CDR2 are SSHAT and FNYEAQ (reference sequence). V lost 5 bases to trimming and J lost 5 bases, with 15 bases between them. This CDR3 is 14 amino acids long.

The chain couples TRBV5-6 to TRBJ2-5, with 10 positions matching TRBD1. In germline, CDR1 is SGHDT, CDR2 YYEEEE. CDR3 length: 15 amino acids. The junction had 8 bases not matched to a gene; V was cut back by 4 bases and J by 5 bases. CDR3 protein: CASSEPGTGEETQYF. Here the CDR3 DNA reads TGTGCCAGCAGCGAGCCCGGGACAGGGGAGGAGACCCAGTACTTC. The full variable domain, its missing parts supplied by reference TRBV5-6 and TRBJ2-5, is DAGVTQSPTHLIKTRGQQVTLRCSPKSGHDTVSWYQQALGQGPQFIFQYYEEEERQRGNFPDRFSGHQFPNYSSELNVNALLLGDSALYLCASSEPGTGEETQYFGPGTRLLVL.

This clonotype was detected a few times. Possible read error: a much larger clone is one base away. The rearrangement joins TRBV7-9 to TRBJ2-7; D gene unclear. Trimming removed 1 base at V and 3 bases at J, with 10 bases between. The CDR3 runs 14 residues. Germline V CDR1 and CDR2: SEHNR, FQNEAQ (reference sequence). The CDR3 DNA sequence: TGTGCCAGCAGCTTAGGGATTGCAGACTACGAGCAGTACTTC. It translates to CASSLGIADYEQYF.

The chain has TRBV6-1 and TRBJ2-7, with 7 bases fitting TRBD2. Germline CDR1 is MNHNS and CDR2 is SASEGT. V lost 6 bases to trimming and J lost 3 bases; unmatched junction nucleotides: 5. The CDR3 consists of 13 residues. CDR3 nucleotides: TGTGCCAGCAGAGGGGCGGGAGACTACGAGCAGTACTTC. Amino acid sequence: CASRGAGDYEQYF.

This clonotype was observed a handful of times. This rearrangement joins TRBV15 to TRBJ1-5; no clear D gene. Germline V lookup: CDR1 LNHNV, CDR2 YYDKDF (reference sequence). This CDR3 region has 13 residues. The V gene lost 6 bases and the J gene lost 3 bases, with 9 bases spanning the gap. The CDR3 coding sequence is TGTGCCACCAGAGCGGGTATCAATCAGCCCCAGCATTTT. It specifies CATRAGINQPQHF.

V and J are TRBV11-2 and TRBJ2-7, with 13 positions matching TRBD2. The J call may be in error: the DNA end matches TRBJ2-5 better. CDR1 is SGHAT and CDR2 is FQNNGV in the germline V gene. This CDR3 comprises 20 residues. This chain's CDR3 is CASSLDRLAGGGTRSETQYF. CDR3 nucleotides: TGTGCCAGCAGCTTAGATCGACTAGCGGGGGGAGGTACGAGGTCAGAGACCCAGTACTTC.

The chain recombines TRBV20-1 with TRBJ1-5; no clear D. Germline V CDR1 and CDR2: DFQATT, SNEGSKA (reference sequence). V lost 3 bases and J lost 3, with 9 bases in between. This CDR3 comprises 13 residues. The CDR3 coding sequence is TGCAGTGCTAGTTCAGGCACCAATCAGCCCCAGCATTTT. Amino acids: CSASSGTNQPQHF.

The V gene is TRBV11-2, the J gene TRBJ2-3; 9 bases are shared with TRBD2. Germline CDR1 is SGHAT and CDR2 is FQNNGV. The V segment lost 8 bases and the J segment 5 bases; nucleotides outside the gene matches: 11. CDR3 length: 15 amino acids. The CDR3 sequence: CASLAGGRAVDTQYF. In DNA, the CDR3 is TGTGCCAGCCTCGCTGGCGGGAGGGCCGTAGATACGCAGTATTTT.

The J gene is TRBJ2-2, the V gene TRBV20-1; perhaps TRBD2 as D (6 bases). Germline CDR1 is DFQATT and CDR2 is SNEGSKA (reference sequence). This CDR3 is built from 13 residues. The V end lost 5 bases, the J end lost 2 bases, and 9 bases lay between the germline ends. The CDR3 coding sequence is TGCAGTGCTCGCACTAGCAACACCGGGGAGCTGTTTTTT. It codes for CSARTSNTGELFF.

This clonotype was counted a few times. The rearrangement joins TRBV20-1 to TRBJ2-3, with 7 bases matching TRBD2. V lost 6 bases and J lost 4; bases outside the gene matches: 10. This CDR3 contains 14 residues. Per the germline V gene, CDR1 is DFQATT and CDR2 is SNEGSKA (reference sequence). As DNA, the CDR3 is TGCAGTGCGTGGACTAGAAGTTTGTCAGATACGCAGTATTTT. Amino acids: CSAWTRSLSDTQYF.

This clonotype has a handful of counts. The V and J genes are TRBV10-3 and TRBJ2-2, with 9 bases matching TRBD1. Germline CDR1 reads ENHRY; CDR2 reads SYGVKD. The CDR3 is made up of 17 amino acids. Germline trimming cut 8 bases from V and 3 bases from J; bases unmatched to any gene: 13. CDR3 sequence (DNA): TGTGCCATCGGAAAACTCCCGGGACAGGGCGACACCGGGGAGCTGTTTTTT. Its protein product is CAIGKLPGQGDTGELFF.

The chain combines TRBV7-3 with TRBJ2-5; 11 nucleotides align to TRBD2. From germline, CDR1 is SGHTA and CDR2 FQGTGA. J was trimmed by 11 bases and V by 1 base; bases with no gene match: 9. The CDR3 is made up of 15 amino acids. CDR3 sequence reads: CASSLILAGVNEQYF. The CDR3 region has the DNA TGTGCCAGCAGCTTAATACTAGCGGGGGTGAATGAGCAGTACTTC.

This chain uses TRBV28 with TRBJ2-6; D perhaps matches TRBD2 (5 bases). Trimming cost V 2 bases and J 0 bases, with 11 bases left between them. The CDR3 totals 17 residues. Germline V CDR1 and CDR2: MDHEN, SYDVKM. CDR3 DNA sequence: TGTGCCAGCAGTTTAGAGGGTACGCCCTCTGGGGCCAACGTCCTGACTTTC. Translated: CASSLEGTPSGANVLTF.

This rearrangement joins TRBV10-3 to TRBJ2-5; the D gene is possibly TRBD2 (5 bases). The CDR3 totals 14 residues. Germline CDR1 ENHRY, CDR2 SYGVKD. V gave up 3 bases and J gave up 11 bases, with 19 bases separating them. CDR3 sequence: CAISEGDEGNEQYF. The CDR3 bases are TGTGCCATCAGTGAAGGCGATGAGGGTAATGAGCAGTACTTC.